These 2 T cell receptor beta chains originate from one sample sequenced in a study of T cell repertoires in cytomegalovirus infection. For these TCRs, the target antigens are not known. TCRdb called the reads again in MiXCR, with one record for every CDR3 protein. The repertoire has tens of thousands of distinct CDR3 sequences, about a fifth of them found once; the top ten carry about 87%. Here the sequenced sample was CD8+ T cells from cultured PBMCs, taken from culture after CMV antigen stimulation. These receptors were collected from a human donor in good health (CMV status not recorded). Some clones in this sample may be carry-over from other donors' samples.

The chain links TRBV28 to TRBJ2-4; a weak D match, TRBD1 (5 bases). Germline assignment: CDR1 MDHEN and CDR2 SYDVKM. V shed 6 bases and J shed 0 bases, with 9 bases lying between them. This CDR3 spans 14 amino acids. The CDR3 loop is CASSQGLAKNIQYF. CDR3 DNA: TGTGCCAGCAGCCAGGGATTAGCCAAAAACATTCAGTACTTC.

This clonotype has a count of ten or more. V is TRBV25-1 and J is TRBJ1-1; no reliable D call. The CDR3 extends over 11 amino acids. From germline, CDR1 is MGHDK and CDR2 SYGVNS. CDR3 in DNA: TGTGGGACCCGATTGAACACTGAAGCTTTCTTT. Amino acids: CGTRLNTEAFF.